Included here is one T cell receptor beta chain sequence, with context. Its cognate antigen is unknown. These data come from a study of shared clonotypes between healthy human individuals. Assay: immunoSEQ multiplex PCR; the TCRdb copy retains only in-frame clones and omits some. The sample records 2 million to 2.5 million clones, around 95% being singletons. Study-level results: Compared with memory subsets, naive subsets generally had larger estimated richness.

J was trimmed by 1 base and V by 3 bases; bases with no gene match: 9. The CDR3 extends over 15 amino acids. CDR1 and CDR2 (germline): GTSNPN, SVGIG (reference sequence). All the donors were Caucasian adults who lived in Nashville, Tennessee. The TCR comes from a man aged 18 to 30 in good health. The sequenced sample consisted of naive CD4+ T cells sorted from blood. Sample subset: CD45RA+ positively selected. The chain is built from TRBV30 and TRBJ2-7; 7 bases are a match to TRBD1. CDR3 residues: CAWRSRTGGSYEQYF. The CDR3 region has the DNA TGTGCCTGGAGGTCCCGGACAGGCGGGTCCTACGAGCAGTACTTC.